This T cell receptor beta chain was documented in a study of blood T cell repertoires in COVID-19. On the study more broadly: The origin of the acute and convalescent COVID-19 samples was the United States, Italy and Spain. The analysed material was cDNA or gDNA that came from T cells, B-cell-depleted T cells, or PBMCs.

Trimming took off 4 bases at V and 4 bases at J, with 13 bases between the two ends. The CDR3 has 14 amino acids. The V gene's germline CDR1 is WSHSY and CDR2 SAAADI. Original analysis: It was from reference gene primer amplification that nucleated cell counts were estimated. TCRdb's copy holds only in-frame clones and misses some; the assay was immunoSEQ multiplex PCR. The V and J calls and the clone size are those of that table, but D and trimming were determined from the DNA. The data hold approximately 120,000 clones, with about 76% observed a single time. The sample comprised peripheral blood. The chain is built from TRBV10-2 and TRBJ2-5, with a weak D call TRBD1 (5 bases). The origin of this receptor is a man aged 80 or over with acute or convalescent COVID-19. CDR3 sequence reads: CASSVTGLGETQYF. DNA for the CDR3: TGCGCCAGCAGTGTTACAGGTCTGGGAGAGACCCAGTACTTC.